The 30 T cell receptor beta chains given below trace back to one sample, sequenced in a study of blood T cell repertoires in COVID-19. Profiling relied on immunoSEQ multiplex PCR, and the TCRdb table lists in-frame clones only, not all of them. The profile shows 150,000 to 200,000 clones, around 87% of them singletons. Sequences were obtained from PBMCs or T cells enriched from blood (not recorded which). The receptors stem from a woman aged 25 to 39 who had recovered from COVID-19.

The chain has TRBV24-1 and TRBJ2-4; possibly TRBD1 for D (6 bases). Per germline, CDR1 KGHDR and CDR2 SFDVKD. Trimming removed 9 bases from V and 7 bases from J, with 12 bases in between. The CDR3 runs to 12 residues. CDR3 sequence (DNA): TGTGCCACCTCGGGACAATCGAACATTCAGTACTTC. Amino acids: CATSGQSNIQYF.

The CDR3 sequence is CATSDSRGYEQYF. The DNA for the CDR3 is TGTGCCACCAGTGATAGCAGGGGATACGAGCAGTACTTC. The chain links TRBV24-1 to TRBJ2-7, with D tentatively TRBD1 (6 bases). This CDR3 is built from 13 residues. CDR1 and CDR2 from the germline V gene are KGHDR and SFDVKD. The V end was cut by 3 bases, the J end by 4 bases, with 9 bases between.

The CDR3 DNA follows: TGTGCCAGCAGTTCGACAGCTAATGAAAAACTGTTTTTT. Its protein is CASSSTANEKLFF. This chain joins TRBV6-5 and TRBJ1-4, with D perhaps matching TRBD1 (5 bases). The CDR3 spans 13 residues. Trimming cost V 4 bases and J 3 bases, with 6 bases left between them. Germline lookup yields CDR1 MNHEY and CDR2 SVGAGI.

The chain combines TRBV11-2 with TRBJ2-1; tentative D call: TRBD1 (6 bases). The CDR3 has 14 residues. Germline assignment: CDR1 SGHAT and CDR2 FQNNGV. V was clipped by 5 bases and J by 3 bases, with 11 bases between them. CDR3 DNA sequence: TGTGCCAGCAGCCACGGGACAATCTACAATGAGCAGTTCTTC. It translates to CASSHGTIYNEQFF.

The rearrangement uses TRBV27 and TRBJ1-6, with a weak D call TRBD1 (6 bases). V lost 7 bases, J lost 3 bases, and 19 bases lay in between. Per germline, CDR1 MNHEY and CDR2 SMNVEV (reference sequence). The CDR3 sequence is 17 residues long. This CDR3 is CASTFKARQVYNSPLHF. In nucleotides, the CDR3 is TGTGCCAGCACGTTTAAAGCCCGACAGGTCTATAATTCACCCCTCCACTTT.

The V and J genes are TRBV5-4 and TRBJ1-6, with TRBD1 identical over 12 bases. Germline V gene lookup returns CDR1 SGHNT and CDR2 YYREEE (reference sequence). The CDR3 covers 16 residues. The junction had 5 bases not matched to a gene; V was cut back by 4 bases and J by 6 bases. This CDR3 is CASSPGQGAINSPLHF. The CDR3 DNA reads TGTGCCAGCAGCCCGGGACAGGGGGCAATTAATTCACCCCTCCACTTT.

The J gene is TRBJ1-5, the V gene TRBV7-9, with D perhaps TRBD1 (6 bases). The V gene's germline CDR1 is SEHNR and CDR2 FQNEAQ (reference sequence). V was shortened by 2 bases and J by 0 bases, with 11 bases between the two germline ends. The CDR3 spans 16 residues. CDR3: CASSLTGRGSNQPQHF. CDR3 in DNA: TGTGCCAGCAGCTTAACGGGCAGGGGTAGCAATCAGCCCCAGCATTTT.

The chain joins TRBV30 to TRBJ1-6; tentative D call: TRBD1 (5 bases). CDR3 size: 11 residues. The germline V gene has CDR1 GTSNPN and CDR2 SVGIG (reference sequence). V lost 1 base and J 13 bases, leaving 8 bases between the germline ends. The CDR3 bases are TGTGCCTGGAGTGGCGCAGGGCCCCTCCACTTT. Its translation is CAWSGAGPLHF.

V gene TRBV10-3 combines with J gene TRBJ1-3; weak D call: TRBD1 (6 bases). The CDR3 has 13 residues. V was clipped by 8 bases and J by 0 bases, with 8 bases between them. Looked up from germline, CDR1 is ENHRY and CDR2 is SYGVKD. The DNA of the CDR3 is TGTGCCATCCACAGGGACTCTGGAAACACCATATATTTT. Protein product: CAIHRDSGNTIYF.

The gene calls are TRBV2 and TRBJ1-1; 7 bases agree with TRBD1. Germline V gene sequence: CDR1 SNHLY, CDR2 FYNNEI. The CDR3 has 14 residues. Germline trimming cut 10 bases from V and 2 bases from J; bases unmatched to any gene: 10. The DNA of the CDR3 is TGTGCCACCCTCGCAGGGGGAACTAACACTGAAGCTTTCTTT. It codes for CATLAGGTNTEAFF.

This clone was picked up one time. The rearrangement links TRBV4-3 to TRBJ2-2; 8 bases agree with TRBD2. The germline CDR1 and CDR2 sequences are LGHNA and YSLEER. After removal of 0 bases from V and 0 bases from J, the junction contained 6 bases not matched to a gene. This CDR3 is 18 amino acids long. In nucleotides, the CDR3 is TGCGCCAGCAGCCAAGATGTGGGACTAGAAACGAACACCGGGGAGCTGTTTTTT. Amino acid sequence: CASSQDVGLETNTGELFF.

This chain joins TRBV12-3 or TRBV12-4 and TRBJ1-1, with D hard to call. CDR3 length equals 13 residues. V lost 5 bases, J lost 1 base, and 8 bases lay in between. CDR3 nucleotides: TGTGCCAGCAGTCAAACATGGAACACTGAAGCTTTCTTT. Encoded protein: CASSQTWNTEAFF.

The chain links TRBV4-1 to TRBJ1-1; D unresolved. This CDR3 contains 16 residues. With 1 base removed from V and 2 bases from J, the gap between germline ends came to 14 bases. Germline V gene lookup returns CDR1 MGHRA and CDR2 YSYEKL. In DNA form, the CDR3 reads TGCGCCAGCAGCCAAGTACGGGATTCCCATAACACTGAAGCTTTCTTT. Its protein is CASSQVRDSHNTEAFF.

This clone was detected once. The chain links TRBV19 to TRBJ1-6; D unresolved. Germline V gene data show CDR1 as LNHDA and CDR2 as SQIVND (reference sequence). This CDR3 is 12 amino acids long. V lost 9 bases and J 0 bases, leaving 3 bases between the germline ends. The CDR3 sequence is CASSSYNSPLHF. In DNA, the CDR3 is TGTGCCAGCAGCTCCTATAATTCACCCCTCCACTTT.

The chain links TRBV27 to TRBJ1-2; weak D call: TRBD1 (5 bases). The CDR3 is 17 residues long. With 4 bases removed from V and 1 base from J, the gap between germline ends came to 19 bases. CDR1 MNHEY and CDR2 SMNVEV come from the germline V gene (reference sequence). CDR3 sequence (DNA): TGTGCCAGCAGTTCTTCCGGGGGACTGGGTTTTAACTATGGCTACACCTTC. This translates into CASSSSGGLGFNYGYTF.

V and J are TRBV27 and TRBJ1-4; TRBD1 aligns across 8 bases. Per the germline V gene, CDR1 is MNHEY and CDR2 is SMNVEV (reference sequence). The CDR3 sequence is 16 residues long. With V trimmed by 4 bases and J by 1 base, 5 bases remained unmatched. The CDR3 DNA is TGTGCCAGCAGTTGGACAGGGTATATAACTAATGAAAAACTGTTTTTT. It translates to CASSWTGYITNEKLFF.

This chain uses TRBV21-1 with TRBJ1-6. TRBV21-1 is an annotated pseudogene. This CDR3 is built from 11 residues. The CDR3 loop is CPPSYNSPLHF. The CDR3 nucleotides read TGTCCTCCGTCCTATAATTCACCCCTCCACTTT.

The chain links TRBV7-2 to TRBJ2-3; D gene unclear. The ends were cut back, 2 bases at V and 0 bases at J, with 9 bases in the middle. The germline CDR1 and CDR2 sequences are SGHTA and FQGNSA. This CDR3 is built from 15 residues. CDR3 protein: CASSLLSTSTDTQYF. The CDR3 nucleotides read TGTGCCAGCAGCTTATTATCTACTAGCACAGATACGCAGTATTTT.

The V and J genes are TRBV6-2 or TRBV6-3 and TRBJ1-5; D is unclear. The CDR3 loop spans 14 amino acids. Germline assignment: CDR1 MNHEY and CDR2 SVGEGT. Trimming pared 3 bases from V and 4 bases from J, leaving 10 bases between. The CDR3 region is CASSYWGVNQPQHF. CDR3 coding DNA: TGTGCCAGCAGTTATTGGGGAGTGAATCAGCCCCAGCATTTT.

V gene TRBV29-1 combines with J gene TRBJ1-1; tentative D call: TRBD1 (5 bases). Deletions cut 6 bases from V and 7 bases from J, with 12 bases between. The V gene's germline CDR1 is SQVTM and CDR2 ANQGSEA. The CDR3 is 11 residues long. The CDR3 bases are TGCAGCGTACGGGAGACAGTTGAAGCTTTCTTT. Encoded protein: CSVRETVEAFF.

This sequence joins TRBV21-1 and TRBJ1-5. TRBV21-1 is deemed a pseudogene. The CDR3 has 11 amino acids. CDR3 residues: CASSNGQPQHF. As DNA, the CDR3 is TGTGCCAGCAGCAACGGGCAGCCCCAGCATTTT.

The gene calls are TRBV5-7 and TRBJ1-2, with TRBD1 matching 7 bases. TRBV5-7 is an ORF; its function is uncertain. V shed 0 bases, J shed 4 bases, and the junction held 3 bases outside the gene matches. The CDR3 covers 14 residues. In DNA, the CDR3 is TGTGCCAGCAGCTTGGGACAGGGCGGCTATGGCTACACCTTC. This translates into CASSLGQGGYGYTF.

This clone was detected only once. V usage is TRBV6-4 and J usage is TRBJ2-1; 11 bases align to TRBD1. The CDR3 extends over 16 amino acids. The ends lost 4 bases at V and 1 base at J; junction bases unmatched: 3. CDR1 is MRHNA, CDR2 SNTAGT, per germline. CDR3 loop: CASSARDRGSYNEQFF. The CDR3 nucleotides are TGTGCCAGCAGTGCCAGGGACAGGGGGTCCTACAATGAGCAGTTCTTC.

The chain has TRBV30 and TRBJ1-3; D is uncertain. The length of the CDR3 is 13 residues. Germline CDR1 GTSNPN, CDR2 SVGIG (reference sequence). V lost 1 base and J lost 1, with 5 bases in between. CDR3 sequence (DNA): TGTGCCTGGAGTGGGAGTTCTGGAAACACCATATATTTT. As protein: CAWSGSSGNTIYF.

In its sample, this clone was seen a few times. The chain is built from TRBV7-3 and TRBJ2-7; TRBD2 matches at 9 bases. The CDR3 contains 16 residues. The trim removed 5 bases at V and 3 bases at J, leaving 11 bases unmatched. Per germline, CDR1 SGHTA and CDR2 FQGTGA. The CDR3 bases are TGTGCCAGCAGCGATCCGGGGAGCGGGAGGAGCTACGAGCAGTACTTC. As protein: CASSDPGSGRSYEQYF.

CDR3 sequence reads: CASSLLTGTGTGELFF. The DNA for the CDR3 is TGTGCCAGCAGCTTACTTACCGGCACAGGGACCGGGGAGCTGTTTTTT. V and J are TRBV11-2 and TRBJ2-2; D perhaps matches TRBD1 (6 bases). Trimming removed 2 bases from V and 5 bases from J, with 15 bases in between. This CDR3 contains 16 residues. The germline gives CDR1 SGHAT, CDR2 FQNNGV. Full variable domain (remainder filled in from reference TRBV11-2 and TRBJ2-2): EAGVAQSPRYKIIEKRQSVAFWCNPISGHATLYWYQQILGQGPKLLIQFQNNGVVDDSQLPKDRFSAERLKGVDSTLKIQPAKLEDSAVYLCASSLLTGTGTGELFFGEGSRLTVL.

V and J are TRBV3-1 (or the pseudogene TRBV3-2) and TRBJ2-5, with D tentatively TRBD2 (6 bases). Per germline, CDR1 LGHDT and CDR2 YNNKEL (reference sequence). V was shortened by 2 bases and J by 4 bases, with 11 bases between the two germline ends. The CDR3 has 14 amino acids. The CDR3 is CASSQRVGGETQYF. The CDR3 nucleotides are TGTGCCAGCAGCCAAAGGGTGGGGGGAGAGACCCAGTACTTC.

The V call is TRBV9, the J call TRBJ1-3, with a tentative D call TRBD1 (6 bases). The CDR3 consists of 15 residues. The V gene lost 0 bases and the J gene lost 2 bases, with 9 bases spanning the gap. Germline CDR1 is SGDLS and CDR2 is YYNGEE. CDR3 coding DNA: TGTGCCAGCAGCGTAGAGGGGGGGACTGGAAACACCATATATTTT. Its protein is CASSVEGGTGNTIYF.

The chain links TRBV24-1 to TRBJ2-6; D might be TRBD2 (5 bases). This CDR3 spans 15 amino acids. Per the germline V gene, CDR1 is KGHDR and CDR2 is SFDVKD. Trimming shortened V by 3 bases and J by 3 bases, and 8 bases separated the two germline ends. CDR3: CATSDASSGANVLTF. In DNA form, the CDR3 reads TGTGCCACCAGTGATGCTAGCAGTGGGGCCAACGTCCTGACTTTC.

The chain has TRBV13 and TRBJ2-1, with TRBD2 identical over 10 bases. Germline V lookup: CDR1 PRHDT, CDR2 FYEKMQ (reference sequence). This CDR3 comprises 15 residues. With 2 bases clipped from V and 8 bases from J, the junction kept 6 bases outside the gene matches. The chain's CDR3 is CASSLRSGRLHEQFF. Here the CDR3 DNA reads TGTGCCAGCAGCTTACGTAGCGGGAGGCTTCATGAGCAGTTCTTC.